Included here is one T cell receptor beta chain sequence, with context. Its antigen remains unknown. TCRalpha and TCRbeta libraries used 5'RACE with constant-segment primers and UMIs. MiXCR was run by TCRdb on the 5' RACE reads, yielding one entry per CDR3 protein. The sample contains about 470,000 distinct CDR3 sequences, around a sixth of which appear only once. V shed 4 bases and J 5 bases; nucleotides not matched to a gene: 7. Germline CDR1 SQVTM, CDR2 ANQGSEA. CDR3 length: 14 residues. These data are taken from a study of T-cell memory formation after mild COVID-19. Study in general: Clusters of TCRs were largely donor specific. General observations from the study: CD4+ contracting clones lay mainly in CM and EM, CD8+ ones in EMRA.

The clonotype originates from an adult woman who had mild COVID-19 (a few samples of this study predate the infection). Cell type and time point are not known. J is TRBJ2-3 and V is TRBV29-1; 9 bases are a match to TRBD2. Specimen: PBMCs or a T cell subset sorted from them (not recorded which). The CDR3 spells CSVVRGGAGDTQYF. The DNA for the CDR3 is TGCAGCGTTGTTCGCGGGGGGGCGGGAGATACGCAGTATTTT.